This T cell receptor beta chain was captured in a study of shared clonotypes between healthy human individuals. Study information: Researchers drew samples from two women and three men aged 18 to 49. Findings of the study overall: Compared with memory subsets, naive subsets generally had larger estimated richness. Rarefaction demonstrated incomplete sorted-subset sequencing despite large depth. Sequencing depth was expected to influence donor clonotype sharing.

This CDR3 is built from 15 residues. V was pared by 4 bases and J by 4 bases, with 17 bases between. CDR1 SGHRS and CDR2 YFSETQ come from the germline V gene. CD8 cells regarded as naive lacked CD45RO, were positively chosen for CCR7, and omitted terminally differentiated effector memory CD45RA+ cells. Generated by immunoSEQ multiplex PCR, the TCRdb table keeps only in-frame clones and is missing some. The data show around 2.1 million clones, approximately 94% seen once. Details on this clone: Its specificity is unknown.

The source material was naive CD8+ T cells from PBMCs. The receptor's source is a man between 18 and 35 years old in good health. Some clones in this sample may be carry-over from other donors' samples. This sequence joins TRBV5-1 and TRBJ2-5, with D hard to call. CDR3 loop: CASSPRTTSGETQYF. The CDR3 DNA sequence: TGCGCCAGCAGCCCCCGAACCACCTCGGGAGAGACCCAGTACTTC.